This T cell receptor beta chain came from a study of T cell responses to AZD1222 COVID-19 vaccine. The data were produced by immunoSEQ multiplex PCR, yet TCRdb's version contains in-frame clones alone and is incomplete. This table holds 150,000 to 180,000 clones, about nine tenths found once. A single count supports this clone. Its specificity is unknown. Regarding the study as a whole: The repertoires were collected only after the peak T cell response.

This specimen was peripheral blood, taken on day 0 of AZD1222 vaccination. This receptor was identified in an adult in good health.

In DNA, the CDR3 is TGTGCCAGTAGTGCGGACAGGGGGAGCTCCTACGAGCAGTACTTC. This encodes CASSADRGSSYEQYF. The rearrangement uses TRBV19 and TRBJ2-7; 10 bases are a match to TRBD1. Germline V gene data show CDR1 as LNHDA and CDR2 as SQIVND (reference sequence). The trim removed 5 bases at V and 0 bases at J, leaving 4 bases unmatched. The CDR3 has 15 amino acids.